The clone carrying this TCR beta chain turned up a few times. TCRdb analysed the 5' RACE reads with MiXCR anew, one entry per CDR3 protein. The sample carries approximately 46,000 distinct CDR3 sequences, 12% recorded once. These data belong to a study of T-cell memory formation after mild COVID-19. The CDR3 has 15 amino acids. CDR1 is MGHRA, CDR2 YSYEKL, per germline. V was trimmed by 6 bases and J by 1 base, leaving 15 bases between them. Specimen: PBMCs or a T cell subset sorted from them (not recorded which). This sequence originates from a man aged 18-30 years who had mild COVID-19 (a few samples of this study predate the infection). Cell type and time point are not known. The rearrangement joins TRBV4-1 to TRBJ1-1, with D maybe TRBD1 (5 bases). The CDR3 is CASSHPWGSNTEAFF. In DNA form, the CDR3 reads TGCGCCAGCAGTCATCCCTGGGGGTCGAACACTGAAGCTTTCTTT.